The next 28 T cell receptor beta chains were all read from a single sample in a study of radiotherapy plus CTLA-4 blockade in lung cancer. TCRdb keeps only in-frame clones here, not all; method: immunoSEQ multiplex PCR. The sample carries tens of thousands of clones, 79% recorded once. Sequencing used peripheral blood, obtained from a patient treated with radiotherapy plus ipilimumab. Receptor source: a human donor with non-small cell lung cancer who had a complete response to radiotherapy plus ipilimumab.

V usage is TRBV19 and J usage is TRBJ2-1, with 9 nucleotides matching TRBD2. This CDR3 region has 14 residues. Trimming removed 7 bases from V and 6 bases from J; junction bases left unmatched: 7. Germline V gene lookup returns CDR1 LNHDA and CDR2 SQIVND (reference sequence). This CDR3 reads CASNRLAAPNEQFF. CDR3 nucleotide sequence: TGTGCCAGTAATCGACTAGCGGCCCCCAATGAGCAGTTCTTC.

Concerning this clone: The same CDR3 is also encoded by other DNA sequences in this sample. The chain is built from TRBV18 and TRBJ1-4; no definite D call. Per germline, CDR1 KGHSH and CDR2 LQKENI. This CDR3 has 14 amino acids. Trimming took off 6 bases at V and 0 bases at J, with 8 bases between the two ends. The CDR3 loop reads CASSPGATNEKLFF. In nucleotides, the CDR3 is TGTGCCAGCTCTCCGGGTGCAACTAATGAAAAACTGTTTTTT.

A note on this clone: Additional DNA sequences in this sample encode the identical CDR3. The CDR3: CASSLAGGNTEAFF. CDR3 DNA: TGTGCCAGCAGCTTAGCGGGGGGGAACACTGAAGCTTTCTTT. The chain carries TRBV7-2 and TRBJ1-1; a possible D gene is TRBD1 (5 bases). Germline V gene sequence: CDR1 SGHTA, CDR2 FQGNSA. The CDR3 spans 14 residues. V dropped 0 bases and J dropped 1 base, with 6 bases sitting between them.

The rearrangement joins TRBV30 to TRBJ1-2; D uncertain. Between the trimmed V and J ends, which lost 2 bases and 8 bases, there was a span of 15 bases. CDR3 length: 13 amino acids. CDR1 and CDR2 (germline): GTSNPN, SVGIG (reference sequence). This CDR3 is CAWSPQVSRGYTF. Here the CDR3 DNA reads TGTGCCTGGAGTCCCCAAGTTTCGAGGGGCTACACCTTC.

This clone showed up just once. The V gene is TRBV27, the J gene TRBJ1-2; 8 bases agree with TRBD1. The length of the CDR3 is 13 residues. In germline, CDR1 is MNHEY, CDR2 SMNVEV (reference sequence). The ends lost 6 bases at V and 8 bases at J; junction bases unmatched: 8. The CDR3 region has the DNA TGTGCCAGCAGCCGCAGGGGGCTGGGGGGCTACACCTTC. It yields the protein CASSRRGLGGYTF.

This clone appeared a single time. V gene TRBV5-1 combines with J gene TRBJ1-1, with 12 bases identical to TRBD1. The CDR3 contains 17 residues. Losses at the gene ends were 4 bases for V and 1 base for J; bases not matched to a gene: 8. Germline values: CDR1 SGHRS, CDR2 YFSETQ. CDR3 DNA sequence: TGCGCCAGCAGCCCGCAGGGACAGGGGGCGTGGAACACTGAAGCTTTCTTT. It translates to CASSPQGQGAWNTEAFF.

The rearrangement uses TRBV18 and TRBJ2-3; D is ambiguous. Germline V gives CDR1 KGHSH, CDR2 LQKENI. The V end was cut by 0 bases, the J end by 4 bases, with 8 bases between. The CDR3 extends over 14 amino acids. The CDR3 loop is CASSPPEYADTQYF. The CDR3 bases are TGTGCCAGCTCACCACCGGAGTATGCAGATACGCAGTATTTT. The full variable domain, completed using reference TRBV18 and TRBJ2-3, is NAGVMQNPRHLVRRRGQEARLRCSPMKGHSHVYWYRQLPEEGLKFMVYLQKENIIDESGMPKERFSAEFPKEGPSILRIQQVVRGDSAAYFCASSPPEYADTQYFGPGTRLTVL.

This clone was seen a single time. The CDR3 DNA sequence: TGTGCCAGCAGCTTGGACAGGGCGGCAGATACGCAGTATTTT. This codes for CASSLDRAADTQYF. The rearrangement joins TRBV7-2 to TRBJ2-3, with 8 nucleotides matching TRBD1. The CDR3 totals 14 residues. Trimming at V came to 3 bases and at J to 4 bases, leaving 3 bases not matched to a gene. The germline gives CDR1 SGHTA, CDR2 FQGNSA.

The rearrangement links TRBV15 to TRBJ2-1; D is perhaps TRBD1 (6 bases). The germline CDR1 and CDR2 sequences are LNHNV and YYDKDF (reference sequence). The length of the CDR3 is 14 residues. Deletions cut 8 bases from V and 5 bases from J, with 16 bases between. DNA of the CDR3: TGTGCCACCGGGGGCCGGAGAGAACACAATGAGCAGTTCTTC. It yields the protein CATGGRREHNEQFF.

The chain carries TRBV19 and TRBJ1-1; 8 nucleotides match TRBD1. This CDR3 region has 14 residues. V lost 6 bases and J lost 11; bases outside the gene matches: 14. CDR1 is LNHDA, CDR2 SQIVND, per germline (reference sequence). Here the CDR3 DNA reads TGTGCCAGTAGCCCGGGACAGGCCGTCATGGGGGCTTTCTTT. It translates to CASSPGQAVMGAFF.

This clone has a handful of counts. This rearrangement joins TRBV27 to TRBJ1-1; 10 bases are shared with TRBD1. The germline CDR1 and CDR2 sequences are MNHEY and SMNVEV (reference sequence). This CDR3 is built from 14 residues. Unmatched junction bases numbered 0, after V lost 4 bases and J lost 1 base. The CDR3 DNA is TGTGCCAGCAGTTGGGACAGGGGGAACACTGAAGCTTTCTTT. Its protein is CASSWDRGNTEAFF.

The chain joins TRBV27 to TRBJ2-1; D perhaps matches TRBD2 (5 bases). Trimming cost V 4 bases and J 4 bases, with 8 bases left between them. Germline V gene data show CDR1 as MNHEY and CDR2 as SMNVEV (reference sequence). This CDR3 contains 13 residues. The CDR3 region is CASSSGMYNEQFF. DNA of the CDR3: TGTGCCAGCAGTTCCGGGATGTACAATGAGCAGTTCTTC.

The chain carries TRBV5-1 and TRBJ2-1; 9 positions agree with TRBD1. Trimming cost V 4 bases and J 5 bases; bases outside gene matches: 4. The CDR3 has 14 residues. CDR1 is SGHRS and CDR2 is YFSETQ in the germline V gene. The CDR3 DNA reads as TGCGCCAGCAGCATCGACAGGGGGGACAATGAGCAGTTCTTC. It encodes CASSIDRGDNEQFF.

The chain is built from TRBV6-6 and TRBJ1-1; 7 positions agree with TRBD1. The germline CDR1 and CDR2 sequences are MNHNY and SVGAGI (reference sequence). The CDR3 sequence is 13 residues long. With V trimmed by 2 bases and J by 6 bases, 3 bases remained unmatched. The CDR3 nucleotides read TGTGCCAGCAGTTACGAGGGGGCGTCTGAAGCTTTCTTT. Translating it yields CASSYEGASEAFF.

V and J are TRBV5-1 and TRBJ1-4; D possibly corresponds to TRBD1 (6 bases). The CDR3 totals 16 residues. Trimming removed 0 bases at V and 7 bases at J, with 16 bases between. Germline loops: CDR1 SGHRS, CDR2 YFSETQ. CDR3 loop: CASSLEGPRGGEKLFF. The CDR3 DNA follows: TGCGCCAGCAGCTTGGAGGGACCTAGGGGGGGTGAAAAACTGTTTTTT.

This clone was recorded only once. The CDR3 DNA follows: TGTGCCAGCAGGACAGGGGTAGGTGAAAAACTGTTTTTT. As protein: CASRTGVGEKLFF. This chain links TRBV28 with TRBJ1-4, with TRBD1 matching 8 bases. CDR3 length equals 13 residues. Losses at the gene ends were 6 bases for V and 7 bases for J; bases not matched to a gene: 4. Germline loops: CDR1 MDHEN, CDR2 SYDVKM.

This clone was detected a few times. The chain is built from TRBV7-9 and TRBJ2-1; the D gene is possibly TRBD2 (6 bases). This CDR3 contains 13 residues. The V and J ends lost 5 bases and 6 bases respectively, with 11 bases between them. Germline CDR1 reads SEHNR; CDR2 reads FQNEAQ (reference sequence). The CDR3 DNA follows: TGTGCCAGCAGCCCTGCAGCGGGCAATGAGCAGTTCTTC. It encodes CASSPAAGNEQFF.

The chain links TRBV5-6 to TRBJ1-1; TRBD1 matches at 9 bases. The CDR3 sequence is 14 residues long. The ends lost 1 base at V and 5 bases at J; junction bases unmatched: 3. Germline CDR1 and CDR2: SGHDT and YYEEEE. The CDR3 DNA sequence: TGTGCCAGCAGCTTGAACAGGGGGCGAACTGAAGCTTTCTTT. It specifies CASSLNRGRTEAFF.

J is TRBJ2-5 and V is TRBV4-1; 9 nucleotides align to TRBD2. The CDR3 contains 14 residues. V trimming: 4 bases; J trimming: 5 bases; junction bases outside the gene matches: 5. CDR1 MGHRA and CDR2 YSYEKL come from the germline V gene. In DNA, the CDR3 is TGCGCCAGCAGCCCGGGACTAGCAGCGGAGACCCAGTACTTC. Amino acids: CASSPGLAAETQYF.

The chain is built from TRBV7-9 and TRBJ1-2; D gene ambiguous. Germline V CDR1 and CDR2: SEHNR, FQNEAQ (reference sequence). The CDR3 runs 14 residues. Deletions cut 3 bases from V and 3 bases from J, with 11 bases between. CDR3 in DNA: TGTGCCAGCAGCTTTACAGCGGGTCACTATGGCTACACCTTC. Translating it yields CASSFTAGHYGYTF.

This sequence joins TRBV29-1 and TRBJ1-2, with D possibly being TRBD1 (6 bases). Trimming took 4 bases from V and 7 from J, leaving 13 bases between them. CDR1 is SQVTM and CDR2 is ANQGSEA in the germline V gene. The CDR3 runs 12 residues. The CDR3 nucleotides read TGCAGCGTTGGGAGACAGGCGAGTGGCTACACCTTC. It yields the protein CSVGRQASGYTF.

The V call is TRBV5-1, the J call TRBJ2-1; 8 bases agree with TRBD1. Germline V gene data show CDR1 as SGHRS and CDR2 as YFSETQ. The ends lost 4 bases at V and 3 bases at J; junction bases unmatched: 3. CDR3 length: 14 amino acids. The CDR3 DNA reads as TGCGCCAGCAGCCCGGACAGGGTCTACAATGAGCAGTTCTTC. Translation: CASSPDRVYNEQFF.

V gene TRBV6-6 combines with J gene TRBJ1-1; 7 bases align to TRBD1. The CDR3 length is 16 residues. Germline V gene data show CDR1 as MNHNY and CDR2 as SVGAGI (reference sequence). J lost 3 bases, V lost 5 bases, and 12 bases had no gene match. CDR3 region: CASSPSWDRSYTEAFF. In nucleotides, the CDR3 is TGTGCCAGCAGTCCCTCCTGGGACAGAAGTTACACTGAAGCTTTCTTT.

The chain employs TRBV27 and TRBJ2-5; TRBD1 matches at 8 bases. Near its end, the DNA agrees better with TRBJ2-7, so the J call may be wrong. CDR1 is MNHEY and CDR2 is SMNVEV in the germline V gene (reference sequence). The CDR3 sequence is 15 residues long. The CDR3 is CASSPRGTGPYEQYF. In DNA form, the CDR3 reads TGTGCCAGCAGTCCGAGGGGGACAGGCCCCTACGAGCAGTACTTC.

In the case of this clone: The same CDR3 also results from other DNA sequences found in this sample. The genes are TRBV5-6 and TRBJ2-7; weak D call: TRBD1 (5 bases). Trimming shortened V by 2 bases and J by 6 bases, and 15 bases separated the two germline ends. Germline CDR1 reads SGHDT; CDR2 reads YYEEEE. The CDR3 has 14 residues. Written as DNA, the CDR3 is TGTGCCAGCAGCTTTAGGCAGGGTGGAATCGAGCAGTACGTC. This sequence encodes CASSFRQGGIEQYV.

The gene calls are TRBV5-4 and TRBJ2-1; D is unresolved. The V end lost 3 bases, the J end lost 6 bases, and 10 bases lay between the germline ends. Germline V lookup: CDR1 SGHNT, CDR2 YYREEE (reference sequence). CDR3 length: 13 residues. The DNA for the CDR3 is TGTGCCAGCAGCTGGTGGGCGAGCAATGAGCAGTTCTTC. Translated, it gives CASSWWASNEQFF.

This clone was detected once. The J gene is TRBJ2-7, the V gene TRBV30; weak D call: TRBD2 (6 bases). The CDR3 loop spans 14 amino acids. Germline CDR1 is GTSNPN and CDR2 is SVGIG (reference sequence). Trimming cost V 2 bases and J 2 bases, with 13 bases left between them. The CDR3 sequence is CAWSLHGGAYEQYV. Written as DNA, the CDR3 is TGTGCCTGGAGTCTTCATGGCGGGGCCTACGAGCAGTACGTC.

The rearrangement joins TRBV27 to TRBJ1-1; TRBD1 is a possible D gene (5 bases). The V gene's germline CDR1 is MNHEY and CDR2 SMNVEV (reference sequence). This CDR3 is 15 amino acids long. Trimming shortened V by 0 bases and J by 1 base, and 9 bases separated the two germline ends. CDR3 DNA sequence: TGTGCCAGCAGTTTATCGGGGCGCGGGAACACTGAAGCTTTCTTT. Translated, it gives CASSLSGRGNTEAFF.